Listed here are 25 T cell receptor beta chains from one sample, sequenced in a study of blood T cell repertoires in COVID-19. The method was immunoSEQ multiplex PCR; TCRdb's version includes in-frame clones alone and lacks a portion of them. In the table there are some 390,000 clones, approximately 89% of which are singletons. Sequenced: PBMCs or T cells enriched from blood (not recorded which). All receptors derive from a woman aged 25-40 years who had recovered from COVID-19.

The chain employs TRBV24-1 and TRBJ2-1, with a tentative D call TRBD1 (6 bases). The V gene lost 5 bases and the J gene lost 4 bases, with 17 bases spanning the gap. This CDR3 is 16 amino acids long. From germline, CDR1 is KGHDR and CDR2 SFDVKD. In DNA form, the CDR3 reads TGTGCCACCAGTGGGGCAGGGGCTCTAACTTACAATGAGCAGTTCTTC. Protein: CATSGAGALTYNEQFF.

The V and J genes are TRBV28 and TRBJ2-3, with 11 positions matching TRBD2. V lost 7 bases to trimming and J lost 4 bases; unmatched junction nucleotides: 7. CDR3 length: 15 amino acids. The germline CDR1 and CDR2 sequences are MDHEN and SYDVKM. The CDR3 DNA sequence: TGTGCCAGCAAATTGACTAGCGGGACTTCAGATACGCAGTATTTT. Protein product: CASKLTSGTSDTQYF.

The V and J genes are TRBV7-2 and TRBJ1-1, with 7 bases identical to TRBD1. The CDR3 totals 14 residues. Germline loops: CDR1 SGHTA, CDR2 FQGNSA. The V gene end was trimmed by 5 bases and the J gene end by 7 bases; junction bases not matched to a gene: 10. CDR3 region: CASSLRQGASEAFF. The CDR3 nucleotides read TGTGCCAGCAGCCTTCGACAGGGCGCGAGTGAAGCTTTCTTT.

The rearrangement joins TRBV9 to TRBJ2-3; D is possibly TRBD2 (7 bases). CDR3 size: 15 residues. Germline V lookup: CDR1 SGDLS, CDR2 YYNGEE. V lost 0 bases, J lost 9 bases, and 17 bases lay in between. CDR3 amino acids: CASSVAGGPLGTQYF. The DNA for the CDR3 is TGTGCCAGCAGCGTAGCGGGGGGCCCGCTAGGGACGCAGTATTTT.

V gene TRBV5-6 combines with J gene TRBJ1-2; TRBD1 agrees at 7 bases. J lost 4 bases, V lost 3 bases, and 12 bases had no gene match. CDR3 length equals 16 residues. The germline V gene has CDR1 SGHDT and CDR2 YYEEEE. The CDR3 region has the DNA TGTGCCAGCAGCTGGCGGTTGCAGGGGGATAGCTATGGCTACACCTTC. Its protein product is CASSWRLQGDSYGYTF.

This chain uses TRBV5-1 with TRBJ1-4; D possibly corresponds to TRBD1 (6 bases). V was cut by 6 bases and J by 6 bases, with 21 bases left in between. Germline V gene sequence: CDR1 SGHRS, CDR2 YFSETQ. This CDR3 is 16 amino acids long. For the CDR3, the DNA is TGCGCCAGCATGCCCCTCTCGACAGGTGACGATGAAAAACTGTTTTTT. Translating it yields CASMPLSTGDDEKLFF.

This clone was recorded only once. V usage is TRBV7-9 and J usage is TRBJ1-1; 8 nucleotides align to TRBD1. The CDR3 consists of 15 residues. V lost 5 bases to trimming and J lost 1 base; unmatched junction nucleotides: 6. The germline CDR1 and CDR2 sequences are SEHNR and FQNEAQ (reference sequence). CDR3 DNA: TGTGCCAGCAGCCGGCGGACAGGGTGGAACACTGAAGCTTTCTTT. Its translation: CASSRRTGWNTEAFF. Full variable domain (missing parts from reference TRBV7-9 and TRBJ1-1): DTGVSQNPRHKITKRGQNVTFRCDPISEHNRLYWYRQTLGQGPEFLTYFQNEAQLEKSRLLSDRFSAERPKGSFSTLEIQRTEQGDSAMYLCASSRRTGWNTEAFFGQGTRLTVV.

The chain carries TRBV12-3 or TRBV12-4 and TRBJ2-3; no definite D call. CDR3 length equals 12 residues. V was cut by 2 bases and J by 5 bases, with 5 bases left in between. CDR3 coding DNA: TGTGCCAGCAGTTTAATTCGAGATACGCAGTATTTT. Its translation is CASSLIRDTQYF.

This clone appeared a few times. The chain carries TRBV29-1 and TRBJ1-1; no reliable D call. CDR3 size: 14 residues. V gave up 3 bases and J gave up 1 base, with 12 bases separating them. Germline V gives CDR1 SQVTM, CDR2 ANQGSEA. The DNA of the CDR3 is TGCAGCGTTGATTTGGGTCGAGGGAACACTGAAGCTTTCTTT. Its protein is CSVDLGRGNTEAFF.

The chain couples TRBV7-9 to TRBJ2-1; TRBD1 matches at 8 bases. Germline V CDR1 and CDR2: SEHNR, FQNEAQ (reference sequence). The CDR3 consists of 14 residues. V dropped 3 bases and J dropped 5; count of bases not matched to a gene: 3. In DNA, the CDR3 is TGTGCCAGCAGCTTGACAGGGGTTAACAATGAGCAGTTCTTC. Translated, it gives CASSLTGVNNEQFF. The full variable domain, its missing parts supplied by reference TRBV7-9 and TRBJ2-1, is DTGVSQNPRHKITKRGQNVTFRCDPISEHNRLYWYRQTLGQGPEFLTYFQNEAQLEKSRLLSDRFSAERPKGSFSTLEIQRTEQGDSAMYLCASSLTGVNNEQFFGPGTRLTVL.

In this sample, this clone turned up once. The J gene is TRBJ1-1, the V gene TRBV27, with D possibly TRBD1 on 6 matching bases. From germline, CDR1 is MNHEY and CDR2 SMNVEV (reference sequence). The CDR3 contains 14 residues. Trimming took 5 bases from V and 0 from J, leaving 10 bases between them. The CDR3: CASSARGMNTEAFF. The CDR3 bases are TGTGCCAGCAGTGCCAGGGGCATGAACACTGAAGCTTTCTTT.

The chain uses TRBV30 and TRBJ2-1, with D possibly TRBD2 on 6 matching bases. V was pared by 3 bases and J by 9 bases, with 21 bases between. The germline V gene encodes CDR1 GTSNPN and CDR2 SVGIG (reference sequence). This CDR3 has 15 residues. The CDR3 loop is CAWRRVGGVRGEQFF. The CDR3 DNA reads TGTGCCTGGAGAAGGGTAGGAGGGGTAAGAGGTGAGCAGTTCTTC.

The chain joins TRBV6-5 to TRBJ2-3; D possibly corresponds to TRBD2 (6 bases). Germline loops: CDR1 MNHEY, CDR2 SVGAGI. The CDR3 runs 14 residues. The germline V and J ends were trimmed by 2 bases and 4 bases, with 10 bases remaining between them. The CDR3 loop is CASSYVGGADTQYF. CDR3 DNA sequence: TGTGCCAGCAGTTACGTCGGGGGAGCAGATACGCAGTATTTT.

The chain employs TRBV10-3 and TRBJ2-3, with 13 bases identical to TRBD2. V lost 8 bases and J lost 4; bases outside the gene matches: 3. CDR3 size: 14 residues. In germline, CDR1 is ENHRY, CDR2 SYGVKD. Here the CDR3 reads CAIRLAGGSDTQYF. CDR3 sequence (DNA): TGTGCCATCCGACTAGCGGGAGGTTCAGATACGCAGTATTTT.

This chain connects TRBV28 to TRBJ2-7; the D gene is possibly TRBD2 (6 bases). The V end lost 3 bases, the J end lost 7 bases, and 16 bases lay between the germline ends. The CDR3 totals 14 residues. Germline V gene lookup returns CDR1 MDHEN and CDR2 SYDVKM. The DNA of the CDR3 is TGTGCCAGCAGTTTGGCAGGGCGGGGTGTGGAGCAGTACTTC. It specifies CASSLAGRGVEQYF.

V is TRBV7-8 and J is TRBJ1-2; D possibly corresponds to TRBD1 (6 bases). The CDR3 sequence is 16 residues long. Germline V gene lookup returns CDR1 SGHVS and CDR2 FQNEAQ. V lost 3 bases and J lost 4, with 18 bases in between. The CDR3 region has the DNA TGTGCCAGCAGCTTGGGCCAAAACAGGGAAATCTATGGCTACACCTTC. This translates into CASSLGQNREIYGYTF.

J is TRBJ1-1 and V is TRBV6-5; D is perhaps TRBD1 (5 bases). Trimming took 7 bases from V and 4 from J, leaving 13 bases between them. Germline V lookup: CDR1 MNHEY, CDR2 SVGAGI. The CDR3 sequence is 13 residues long. The CDR3: CASTMGQATEAFF. The CDR3 nucleotides read TGTGCCAGCACCATGGGGCAGGCCACTGAAGCTTTCTTT.

The genes are TRBV5-1 and TRBJ1-2; the match to TRBD1 covers 8 bases. CDR3 length equals 15 residues. With V trimmed by 4 bases and J by 5 bases, 10 bases remained unmatched. The germline gives CDR1 SGHRS, CDR2 YFSETQ. This CDR3 is CASSPRQGIGYGYTF. CDR3 nucleotide sequence: TGCGCCAGCAGCCCCAGACAGGGGATAGGGTATGGCTACACCTTC.

The J gene is TRBJ2-1, the V gene TRBV21-1; no check of the table's D call, TRBD1, against the DNA was made. TRBV21-1 is a pseudogene locus. The CDR3 is made up of 19 amino acids. This CDR3 reads CASSKFYHRRTDFYNEQFF. The CDR3 DNA follows: TGTGCCAGCAGCAAATTCTACCATCGTAGGACAGATTTCTACAATGAGCAGTTCTTC.

The rearrangement joins TRBV27 to TRBJ2-1; D might be TRBD2 (6 bases). V dropped 6 bases and J dropped 8 bases, with 14 bases sitting between them. The CDR3 is made up of 13 amino acids. Germline CDR1 and CDR2: MNHEY and SMNVEV (reference sequence). CDR3 coding DNA: TGTGCCAGCAGCCGTCGGACTATCGATGAGCAGTTCTTC. Translation gives CASSRRTIDEQFF.

This rearrangement joins TRBV6-5 to TRBJ2-1; 13 bases are a match to TRBD2. The V gene end was trimmed by 6 bases and the J gene end by 8 bases; junction bases not matched to a gene: 7. The length of the CDR3 is 15 residues. CDR1 and CDR2 (germline): MNHEY, SVGAGI. The CDR3 nucleotides are TGTGCCAGCAGGACGGGACTAGCGGGGTTATATGAGCAGTTCTTC. It translates to CASRTGLAGLYEQFF.

The V and J genes are TRBV5-3 and TRBJ2-3; 9 nucleotides line up with TRBD2. TRBV5-3 is identified as an open reading frame with a role that is uncertain. Losses at the gene ends were 0 bases for V and 0 bases for J; bases not matched to a gene: 8. The CDR3 loop spans 18 amino acids. CDR3 loop: CARSLAGREGSSTDTQYF. CDR3 nucleotide sequence: TGTGCCAGAAGCTTGGCGGGGCGGGAGGGCTCTAGCACAGATACGCAGTATTTT.

The genes are TRBV9 and TRBJ1-1; D is undetermined. CDR1 and CDR2 from the germline V gene are SGDLS and YYNGEE. Deletions cut 0 bases from V and 4 bases from J, with 7 bases between. This CDR3 contains 13 residues. Here the CDR3 DNA reads TGTGCCAGCAGCGTAGTACAGACCACTGAAGCTTTCTTT. It codes for CASSVVQTTEAFF.

V is TRBV6-5 and J is TRBJ2-7; TRBD2 aligns across 12 bases. Looked up from germline, CDR1 is MNHEY and CDR2 is SVGAGI. Germline trimming cut 4 bases from V and 1 base from J; bases unmatched to any gene: 5. The length of the CDR3 is 16 residues. CDR3 coding DNA: TGTGCCAGCAGTTCTCGACTAGCGGGAGTATCCTACGAGCAGTACTTC. Translation gives CASSSRLAGVSYEQYF.

This clone was observed once. J is TRBJ2-7 and V is TRBV29-1, with D possibly TRBD1 on 6 matching bases. The germline V gene encodes CDR1 SQVTM and CDR2 ANQGSEA. The CDR3 is 11 amino acids. Trimming cost V 6 bases and J 3 bases, with 9 bases left between them. As DNA, the CDR3 is TGCAGCGTAGGACAGTTCTACGAGCAGTACTTC. This codes for CSVGQFYEQYF.